This TCR beta chain was recovered during a study of control samples from healthy donors and cancer patients. TCRdb's copy holds only in-frame clones and misses some; the assay was immunoSEQ multiplex PCR. The table includes 150,000 to 200,000 clones, about 90% detected once. The length of the CDR3 is 13 residues. Germline V gives CDR1 LNHDA, CDR2 SQIVND (reference sequence). V was shortened by 6 bases and J by 6 bases, with 12 bases between the two germline ends. This sequence was found in a man younger than 40 in good health. Sample: blood. The V gene is TRBV19, the J gene TRBJ1-5; D is ambiguous. This CDR3 reads CASSPLDLQPQHF. The CDR3 region has the DNA TGTGCCAGTAGCCCCTTAGATCTTCAGCCCCAGCATTTT.